This passage covers 15 T cell receptor beta chains from one sample sequenced in a study of blood T cell repertoires in COVID-19. This table comes from immunoSEQ multiplex PCR, and its TCRdb copy is limited to in-frame clones, with some not included. The sample has about 250,000 clones, 70% to 90% seen once. The sequencing input was peripheral blood. Receptors originate from a man older than 75 with acute or convalescent COVID-19.

The chain is built from TRBV19 and TRBJ2-7, with TRBD1 matching over 9 bases. Germline-derived CDR1 and CDR2 are LNHDA and SQIVND (reference sequence). The CDR3 is 15 residues long. V shed 5 bases, J shed 1 base, and the junction held 6 bases outside the gene matches. The CDR3 nucleotides are TGTGCCAGTAGTGGACGGGACAGGGCATCCTACGAGCAGTACTTC. It yields the protein CASSGRDRASYEQYF.

The CDR3 loop reads CASRKGVAGTDTQYF. CDR3 bases: TGTGCCAGCAGGAAAGGGGTTGCGGGCACAGATACGCAGTATTTT. The chain uses TRBV5-6 and TRBJ2-3; D is possibly TRBD1 (5 bases). From germline, CDR1 is SGHDT and CDR2 YYEEEE. The V end was cut by 5 bases, the J end by 1 base, with 14 bases between. There are 15 residues in the CDR3.

This rearrangement joins TRBV11-1 to TRBJ2-5, with TRBD2 matching over 11 bases. This CDR3 is built from 16 residues. The junction had 3 bases not matched to a gene; V was cut back by 2 bases and J by 1 base. From germline, CDR1 is SGHAT and CDR2 FQDESV (reference sequence). CDR3 DNA sequence: TGTGCCAGCAGCTTAAGCCTAGCGGGGGGCCAAGAGACCCAGTACTTC. Its translation: CASSLSLAGGQETQYF.

The chain employs TRBV5-4 and TRBJ1-2; 7 bases agree with TRBD1. CDR1 and CDR2 from the germline V gene are SGHNT and YYREEE (reference sequence). V lost 4 bases, J lost 7 bases, and 13 bases stayed unmatched. The CDR3 has 15 residues. The CDR3 nucleotides are TGTGCCAGCAGCCCCTCGACAGGGCCGGCCTTTGGCTACACCTTC. The encoded protein is CASSPSTGPAFGYTF.

This clone was seen only once. The rearrangement links TRBV24-1 to TRBJ2-5; the D is unclear. The germline V gene encodes CDR1 KGHDR and CDR2 SFDVKD. This CDR3 has 13 residues. V was clipped by 5 bases and J by 4 bases, with 10 bases between them. The CDR3 sequence is CATSGHPGETQYF. The CDR3, as DNA: TGTGCCACCAGTGGACATCCTGGAGAGACCCAGTACTTC.

This clone was seen a handful of times. V and J are TRBV11-2 and TRBJ1-2; D unclear. V lost 5 bases and J lost 4, with 8 bases in between. Germline CDR1 SGHAT, CDR2 FQNNGV. The CDR3 runs 12 residues. The CDR3 nucleotides are TGTGCCAGCAGCGCAGATACCTATGGCTACACCTTC. Amino acid sequence: CASSADTYGYTF.

This chain links TRBV15 with TRBJ2-7; D possibly corresponds to TRBD2 (5 bases). Germline V gene sequence: CDR1 LNHNV, CDR2 YYDKDF (reference sequence). The CDR3 sequence is 14 residues long. The ends were cut back, 3 bases at V and 0 bases at J, with 9 bases in the middle. Written as DNA, the CDR3 is TGTGCCACCAGCAGCTACGGGGACTCCTACGAGCAGTACTTC. This sequence encodes CATSSYGDSYEQYF.

The chain carries TRBV14 and TRBJ2-7; weak D call: TRBD1 (5 bases). Germline loops: CDR1 SGHDN, CDR2 FVKESK. Trimming removed 0 bases from V and 3 bases from J, with 9 bases in between. The CDR3 runs 14 residues. The DNA of the CDR3 is TGTGCCAGCAGCCAAGATCCAGGGATCTACGAGCAGTACTTC. This encodes CASSQDPGIYEQYF.

The chain employs TRBV11-3 and TRBJ2-1; D is unresolved. The germline V and J ends were trimmed by 8 bases and 8 bases, with 16 bases remaining between them. The germline CDR1 and CDR2 sequences are SGHNT and YENEEA. The CDR3 has 13 residues. CDR3 nucleotide sequence: TGTGCCAGCGGATGGAACTATGGCGATGAGCAGTTCTTC. Protein: CASGWNYGDEQFF.

The gene calls are TRBV5-4 and TRBJ2-5; D is possibly TRBD2 (5 bases). The CDR3 is 14 residues long. V gave up 3 bases and J gave up 1 base, with 10 bases separating them. Germline values: CDR1 SGHNT, CDR2 YYREEE (reference sequence). For the CDR3, the DNA is TGTGCCAGCAGCTCGGGTGGACTCCAAGAGACCCAGTACTTC. It encodes CASSSGGLQETQYF.

V is TRBV6-5 and J is TRBJ2-2; 8 bases fit TRBD1. The germline gives CDR1 MNHEY, CDR2 SVGAGI. There are 14 residues in the CDR3. V gave up 6 bases and J gave up 7 bases; unmatched junction bases: 7. The CDR3 DNA is TGTGCCAGCAGCCCGACAGGGGTTAACGGGGAGCTGTTTTTT. The encoded protein is CASSPTGVNGELFF.

The table lists this clone with a count of one. V is TRBV12-2 and J is TRBJ1-2; TRBD1, the D gene given by the table, was not confirmed from the DNA. TRBV12-2 is a pseudogene locus. This CDR3 contains 17 residues. CDR3 bases: TGTGCAAGTCGCTTACAGCGACAGGGTGGTCTCAACTATGGCTACACCTTC. This sequence encodes CASRLQRQGGLNYGYTF.

V is TRBV11-2 and J is TRBJ2-5, with 10 bases fitting TRBD2. The V gene's germline CDR1 is SGHAT and CDR2 FQNNGV. The CDR3 is 16 amino acids. The V and J ends lost 5 bases and 5 bases, in that order; junction bases with no gene match: 11. CDR3 bases: TGTGCCAGCAGCCGGACGGGACTAGCGACCCCCGAGACCCAGTACTTC. Its protein product is CASSRTGLATPETQYF.

The chain combines TRBV11-3 with TRBJ2-7, with 7 bases identical to TRBD1. The germline V gene has CDR1 SGHNT and CDR2 YENEEA. The CDR3 totals 15 residues. Trimming at V came to 3 bases and at J to 5 bases, leaving 10 bases not matched to a gene. CDR3 in amino acids: CASSLDLQGLDEQYF. The CDR3 coding sequence is TGTGCCAGCAGCTTGGATCTACAGGGGTTGGACGAGCAGTACTTC.

The chain combines TRBV7-8 with TRBJ2-2; TRBD1 aligns across 9 bases. There are 18 residues in the CDR3. Germline CDR1 and CDR2: SGHVS and FQNEAQ. Trimming cost V 3 bases and J 6 bases; bases outside gene matches: 14. CDR3 loop: CASSFDPRTGAIPGELFF. The CDR3 DNA reads TGTGCCAGCAGCTTCGACCCTCGGACAGGGGCCATACCCGGGGAGCTGTTTTTT. The complete variable domain, with remaining parts taken from reference TRBV7-8 and TRBJ2-2, reads GAGVSQSPRYKVAKRGQDVALRCDPISGHVSLFWYQQALGQGPEFLTYFQNEAQLDKSGLPSDRFFAERPEGSVSTLKIQRTQQEDSAVYLCASSFDPRTGAIPGELFFGEGSRLTVL.